This entry lists 30 T cell receptor beta chains sequenced from one sample in a study of CD8 T cells in ankylosing spondylitis (dated by TCRdb to 2015 to 2018). Library preparation employed 5' RACE. Sequenced using an Illumina HiSeq 2500. TCRdb applied fastp at Q25 and MiXCR to the public reads, then kept only in-frame beta chains. Each entry is one CDR3 protein sequence, shown with its most common DNA and genes. This sample lists around 430,000 distinct CDR3 sequences; approximately 17% were detected once. The ten top clones hold just over 1% of the sample. No cognate antigen is known for these TCRs. The research as a whole found: A TCR beta motif of eight highly homologous amino acid variants appeared characteristic of blood from ankylosing spondylitis patients.

Sequenced material: blood, either unsorted or a sorted T cell fraction (not recorded which). These receptors were obtained from a male donor with ankylosing spondylitis.

The chain is built from TRBV6-2 or TRBV6-3 and TRBJ2-1, with 8 nucleotides matching TRBD2. After removal of 5 bases from V and 5 bases from J, the junction contained 8 bases not matched to a gene. The length of the CDR3 is 15 residues. In germline, CDR1 is MNHEY, CDR2 SVGEGT. CDR3 sequence reads: CASSRPTSVDNEQFF. Here the CDR3 DNA reads TGTGCCAGCAGTCGCCCGACTAGCGTGGACAATGAGCAGTTCTTC.

Many counts were recorded for this clonotype. This chain uses TRBV7-9 with TRBJ1-5; D is unresolved. Germline values: CDR1 SEHNR, CDR2 FQNEAQ (reference sequence). V lost 1 base to trimming and J lost 4 bases, with 11 bases between them. The CDR3 consists of 15 residues. DNA of the CDR3: TGTGCCAGCAGCTTAGACGTTGGAGGGAATCAGCCCCAGCATTTT. Encoded protein: CASSLDVGGNQPQHF.

CDR3 nucleotide sequence: TGCAGTGCTCCCGGCCGACAGGGTGGAAGCAGGGAGTACTACGAGCAGTACTTC. Translation: CSAPGRQGGSREYYEQYF. The chain couples TRBV20-1 to TRBJ2-7; 7 bases match TRBD1. The trim removed 5 bases at V and 3 bases at J, leaving 22 bases unmatched. Looked up from germline, CDR1 is DFQATT and CDR2 is SNEGSKA (reference sequence). This CDR3 is 18 amino acids long.

The CDR3 bases are TGTGCCAGCAGTCTATTCCAGGGGATCGAGCAGTACTTC. Encoded protein: CASSLFQGIEQYF. The V gene is TRBV6-2 or TRBV6-3, the J gene TRBJ2-7, with a weak D call TRBD1 (6 bases). The V gene's germline CDR1 is MNHEY and CDR2 SVGEGT. Trimming took off 5 bases at V and 6 bases at J, with 14 bases between the two ends. This CDR3 is built from 13 residues.

The chain couples TRBV4-1 to TRBJ2-3; 8 nucleotides agree with TRBD2. Germline V gene sequence: CDR1 MGHRA, CDR2 YSYEKL. Losses at the gene ends were 4 bases for V and 1 base for J; bases not matched to a gene: 10. CDR3 size: 17 residues. CDR3 nucleotide sequence: TGCGCCAGCAGCCTCACGGGAGGGGGGAAAGGCACAGATACGCAGTATTTT. Its protein product is CASSLTGGGKGTDTQYF.

The chain has TRBV20-1 and TRBJ2-2; 8 bases map to TRBD2. This CDR3 spans 16 amino acids. CDR1 DFQATT and CDR2 SNEGSKA come from the germline V gene (reference sequence). The ends lost 2 bases at V and 3 bases at J; junction bases unmatched: 8. This CDR3 is CSARRREVPDTGELFF. For the CDR3, the DNA is TGCAGTGCTAGAAGGCGGGAGGTCCCTGACACCGGGGAGCTGTTTTTT.

The chain combines TRBV29-1 with TRBJ2-7; D possibly corresponds to TRBD1 (6 bases). V dropped 7 bases and J dropped 0 bases, with 13 bases sitting between them. CDR3 length: 13 amino acids. The germline CDR1 and CDR2 sequences are SQVTM and ANQGSEA. This CDR3 reads CSARTADSYEQYF. The CDR3 nucleotides read TGCAGCGCAAGGACAGCCGACTCCTACGAGCAGTACTTC.

This clonotype showed up just a few times. The chain is built from TRBV5-6 and TRBJ2-2; either TRBD1 or TRBD2 may fit D (5 bases each). Between the trimmed V and J ends, which lost 4 bases and 3 bases, there was a span of 16 bases. The germline CDR1 and CDR2 sequences are SGHDT and YYEEEE. This CDR3 spans 16 amino acids. The CDR3 region has the DNA TGTGCCAGCAGCCACGGGAAGGGGTTGTACACCGGGGAGCTGTTTTTT. Translation gives CASSHGKGLYTGELFF.

The chain carries TRBV3-1 and TRBJ2-7, with a possible D match to TRBD1 (5 bases). The CDR3 is 14 amino acids. Germline V gives CDR1 LGHDT, CDR2 YNNKEL (reference sequence). Trimming stripped 1 base from V and 6 bases from J, with 13 bases between. The chain's CDR3 is CASSQAVRRAEQYF. CDR3 nucleotide sequence: TGTGCCAGCAGCCAAGCGGTACGCAGGGCCGAGCAGTACTTC.

This sequence joins TRBV27 and TRBJ2-2; tentatively, D is TRBD1 (6 bases). Trimming pared 5 bases from V and 5 bases from J, leaving 15 bases between. CDR1 MNHEY and CDR2 SMNVEV come from the germline V gene (reference sequence). This CDR3 is 15 amino acids long. The CDR3 loop is CASSRYRVETGELFF. The CDR3 coding sequence is TGTGCCAGCAGTCGATACAGGGTGGAGACCGGGGAGCTGTTTTTT.

The chain has TRBV20-1 and TRBJ2-7; TRBD2 might be the D (5 bases). CDR3 length: 12 amino acids. Trimming took off 4 bases at V and 0 bases at J, with 7 bases between the two ends. Germline V gene lookup returns CDR1 DFQATT and CDR2 SNEGSKA (reference sequence). The CDR3 reads CSATGNSYEQYF. The CDR3 nucleotides are TGCAGTGCTACGGGGAACTCCTACGAGCAGTACTTC.

This clonotype came up a few times. The chain couples TRBV9 to TRBJ1-1; TRBD1 agrees at 8 bases. The CDR3 loop spans 15 amino acids. J lost 0 bases, V lost 4 bases, and 5 bases had no gene match. Germline values: CDR1 SGDLS, CDR2 YYNGEE. DNA of the CDR3: TGTGCCAGCAGCACCCGGGACAGGATGAACACTGAAGCTTTCTTT. Protein product: CASSTRDRMNTEAFF.

The gene calls are TRBV15 and TRBJ2-3, with D possibly called TRBD1 or TRBD2 (5 bases each). The germline V gene has CDR1 LNHNV and CDR2 YYDKDF (reference sequence). The CDR3 covers 16 residues. Deletions cut 4 bases from V and 2 bases from J, with 16 bases between. The CDR3 nucleotides read TGTGCCACCAGCAAGACCCGGGGCCAAAACACAGATACGCAGTATTTT. This gives the protein CATSKTRGQNTDTQYF. The full variable domain, rest sourced from reference TRBV15 and TRBJ2-3, is DAMVIQNPRYQVTQFGKPVTLSCSQTLNHNVMYWYQQKSSQAPKLLFHYYDKDFNNEADTPDNFQSRRPNTSFCFLDIRSPGLGDTAMYLCATSKTRGQNTDTQYFGPGTRLTVL.

The chain carries TRBV6-1 and TRBJ1-5; a possible D gene is TRBD1 (5 bases). From germline, CDR1 is MNHNS and CDR2 SASEGT. Trimming shortened V by 8 bases and J by 9 bases, and 17 bases separated the two germline ends. CDR3 length equals 13 residues. CDR3 protein: CASSVRAEGPQHF. Here the CDR3 DNA reads TGTGCCAGCTCCGTCAGGGCGGAAGGGCCCCAGCATTTT.

This clonotype has a handful of counts. The rearrangement joins TRBV12-3 or TRBV12-4 to TRBJ2-7; D unresolved. Trimming removed 5 bases from V and 1 base from J, with 15 bases in between. The CDR3 has 15 residues. The CDR3 coding sequence is TGTGCCAGCAGTCCCCCAGGTATGGGTTCCTACGAGCAGTACTTC. Its translation is CASSPPGMGSYEQYF.

The chain uses TRBV5-1 and TRBJ2-3, with TRBD2 matching over 7 bases. V dropped 4 bases and J dropped 3; count of bases not matched to a gene: 14. The CDR3 has 17 residues. In germline, CDR1 is SGHRS, CDR2 YFSETQ. CDR3 nucleotides: TGCGCCAGCAGCCCCAATGTTGCGGGAGTGAAGACAGATACGCAGTATTTT. Its protein is CASSPNVAGVKTDTQYF.

This clonotype was found a few times. V and J are TRBV7-3 and TRBJ2-1; no clear D. Trimming left V 0 bases short and J 5 bases short, with 8 bases between. The V gene's germline CDR1 is SGHTA and CDR2 FQGTGA. CDR3 length: 14 residues. In DNA, the CDR3 is TGTGCCAGCAGCTTAACACCTCAAAACAATGAGCAGTTCTTC. Its translation: CASSLTPQNNEQFF.

This clonotype has ten or more counts. The V call is TRBV7-2, the J call TRBJ2-7, with D hard to call. Germline CDR1 reads SGHTA; CDR2 reads FQGNSA. The V end was cut by 4 bases, the J end by 10 bases, with 14 bases between. This CDR3 comprises 12 residues. CDR3 bases: TGTGCCAGCAGCTCCCTTCGCACGCAACAGTACTTC. This gives the protein CASSSLRTQQYF.

The V and J genes are TRBV20-1 and TRBJ2-5; 10 positions agree with TRBD1. The CDR3 is 16 amino acids. From germline, CDR1 is DFQATT and CDR2 SNEGSKA (reference sequence). J gave up 6 bases and V 6 bases, and 16 bases lay outside the gene matches. The CDR3 sequence is CSAPSPGQGSMKTQYF. CDR3 in DNA: TGCAGTGCCCCCTCTCCGGGACAGGGGTCAATGAAGACCCAGTACTTC.

The sample holds many counts of this clonotype. The V call is TRBV20-1, the J call TRBJ1-1, with unresolved D. This CDR3 region has 12 residues. V gave up 2 bases and J gave up 3 bases, with 7 bases separating them. Per germline, CDR1 DFQATT and CDR2 SNEGSKA (reference sequence). CDR3 bases: TGCAGTGCTAGAACCGGATACACTGAAGCTTTCTTT. It specifies CSARTGYTEAFF.

This clonotype was detected only a few times. V gene TRBV5-1 combines with J gene TRBJ1-2; D is perhaps TRBD1 (5 bases). Germline loops: CDR1 SGHRS, CDR2 YFSETQ. V gave up 1 base and J gave up 4 bases, with 20 bases separating them. The CDR3 length is 17 residues. CDR3 sequence (DNA): TGCGCCAGCAGCTTGAGTCTCGACAGCCCAGTAAGCTATGGCTACACCTTC. Its translation: CASSLSLDSPVSYGYTF.

This clonotype was seen ten or more times. The chain uses TRBV20-1 and TRBJ2-3; 9 bases match TRBD2. The CDR3 runs to 15 residues. With 5 bases clipped from V and 3 bases from J, the junction kept 9 bases outside the gene matches. CDR1 and CDR2 (germline): DFQATT, SNEGSKA (reference sequence). The CDR3 protein is CSADLAGGPTDTQYF. For the CDR3, the DNA is TGCAGTGCTGATTTGGCGGGGGGGCCGACAGATACGCAGTATTTT.

In its sample, this clonotype was seen many times. V is TRBV5-1 and J is TRBJ1-1; weak D call: TRBD1 (5 bases). V lost 4 bases, J lost 1 base, and 11 bases lay in between. The V gene's germline CDR1 is SGHRS and CDR2 YFSETQ. The CDR3 runs 14 residues. The CDR3 loop is CASSGQGPNTEAFF. The DNA for the CDR3 is TGCGCCAGCAGCGGCCAGGGTCCGAACACTGAAGCTTTCTTT.

In its sample, this clonotype was seen many times. The V call is TRBV12-3 or TRBV12-4, the J call TRBJ1-4; 7 positions match TRBD1. The CDR3 is 14 amino acids. J lost 5 bases, V lost 5 bases, and 5 bases had no gene match. CDR3 in DNA: TGTGCCAGCAGTCCCGGGACAGCAAATGAAAAACTGTTTTTT. The encoded protein is CASSPGTANEKLFF.

As concerns this clonotype: Relative to the germline gene, one junction end is altered; a read error may explain this. This sequence joins TRBV7-7 and TRBJ2-5; 8 bases agree with TRBD1. The germline V gene has CDR1 SSHAT and CDR2 FNYEAQ (reference sequence). The CDR3 is 17 amino acids. The CDR3 here is CASSHGTGGSLRETQYF. In DNA, the CDR3 is TGTGCTAGCAGCCATGGCACAGGGGGTTCTTTGAGAGAGACCCAGTACTTC. The entire variable domain, with the rest obtained from reference TRBV7-7 and TRBJ2-5, is as follows: GAGVSQSPRYKVTKRGQDVTLRCDPISSHATLYWYQQALGQGPEFLTYFNYEAQPDKSGLPSDRFSAERPEGSISTLTIQRTEQRDSAMYRCASSHGTGGSLRETQYFGPGTRLLVL.

The chain uses TRBV3-1 and TRBJ1-2; no definite D call. This CDR3 has 14 amino acids. With 7 bases removed from V and 4 bases from J, the gap between germline ends came to 16 bases. Germline CDR1 and CDR2: LGHDT and YNNKEL (reference sequence). The CDR3 sequence is CASKKEGLTYGYTF. DNA of the CDR3: TGTGCCAGCAAGAAGGAGGGATTGACCTATGGCTACACCTTC.

Only a few counts were recorded for this clonotype. The genes are TRBV6-2 or TRBV6-3 and TRBJ2-5; the D gene is possibly TRBD1 (5 bases). CDR3 length equals 16 residues. Germline CDR1 reads MNHEY; CDR2 reads SVGEGT. V lost 2 bases to trimming and J lost 5 bases, with 18 bases between them. The CDR3 reads CASSYPSRVLVETQYF. The DNA for the CDR3 is TGTGCCAGCAGTTACCCCAGCAGGGTCCTTGTGGAGACCCAGTACTTC.

This clonotype was observed a few times. The DNA for the CDR3 is TGCGCCAGCAGCTTGGCCTTGACAGAGAACTATGGCTACACCTTC. Its protein product is CASSLALTENYGYTF. The rearrangement uses TRBV5-1 and TRBJ1-2; D may be TRBD1 (5 bases). Between the trimmed V and J ends, which lost 0 bases and 2 bases, there was a span of 11 bases. Germline V gives CDR1 SGHRS, CDR2 YFSETQ. The CDR3 covers 15 residues.

This clonotype was recorded many times. The chain carries TRBV12-3 or TRBV12-4 and TRBJ1-3, with D perhaps TRBD1 (6 bases). V lost 6 bases, J lost 2 bases, and 11 bases lay in between. This CDR3 region has 14 residues. The CDR3 DNA is TGTGCCAGCAGGAAACAGGGAACTGGAAACACCATATATTTT. Its protein product is CASRKQGTGNTIYF.

The chain recombines TRBV15 with TRBJ2-5; D possibly uses TRBD1 or TRBD2 (5 bases each). The germline gives CDR1 LNHNV, CDR2 YYDKDF (reference sequence). CDR3 length: 14 residues. Between the trimmed V and J ends, which lost 0 bases and 5 bases, there was a span of 10 bases. Here the CDR3 DNA reads TGTGCCACCAGCAGAGATTTCAGGGAGGAGACCCAGTACTTC. It translates to CATSRDFREETQYF.